One and the same sample provided the 5 T cell receptor beta chains below, sequenced in a study of prognosis after radiotherapy for stage I lung cancer. TCR beta CDR3 amplification from genomic DNA was performed by two-round multiplex PCR. Used in first-round PCR were primers specific to each TRBV and TRBJ gene. In TCRdb, the multiplex PCR reads were re-called with MiXCR into one record per CDR3 protein. The table has approximately 17,000 distinct CDR3 sequences, roughly 45% seen once; the top ten hold about two fifths. The sequences come from PBMCs, collected before or after stereotactic body radiation therapy (not recorded which). All receptors derive from a donor over 45 with non-small cell lung cancer.

This clonotype qualifies as medium-sized. The V gene is TRBV9, the J gene TRBJ2-1, with 13 bases lining up with TRBD2. Germline values: CDR1 SGDLS, CDR2 YYNGEE. The CDR3 runs to 17 residues. V dropped 4 bases and J dropped 8; count of bases not matched to a gene: 12. The CDR3 loop is CASSTRTSGSGGDEQFF. The CDR3 DNA follows: TGTGCCAGCAGCACTAGGACTAGCGGGAGTGGTGGCGATGAGCAGTTCTTC.

This clonotype was detected many times. The chain combines TRBV3-1 with TRBJ1-1; possibly TRBD1 for D (6 bases). There are 14 residues in the CDR3. Germline CDR1 LGHDT, CDR2 YNNKEL (reference sequence). V gave up 1 base and J gave up 6 bases, with 12 bases separating them. The CDR3 DNA sequence: TGTGCCAGCAGCCAAGTCGGGGGGCCCTCTGAAGCTTTCTTT. It yields the protein CASSQVGGPSEAFF.

In this sample, this clonotype turned up many times. The V and J genes are TRBV20-1 and TRBJ1-1, with 7 bases identical to TRBD1. The junction had 9 bases not matched to a gene; V was cut back by 1 base and J by 1 base. In germline, CDR1 is DFQATT, CDR2 SNEGSKA (reference sequence). This CDR3 is 16 amino acids long. CDR3 sequence (DNA): TGCAGTGCTAGAGTCCCCACAGGGGCCCAGAACACTGAAGCTTTCTTT. It codes for CSARVPTGAQNTEAFF.

This sequence joins TRBV7-3 and TRBJ2-1; D gene uncertain. This CDR3 has 16 residues. The germline V and J ends were trimmed by 2 bases and 0 bases, with 11 bases remaining between them. The germline V gene has CDR1 SGHTA and CDR2 FQGTGA. The CDR3 spells CASSLDLGSSYNEQFF. The CDR3 DNA reads as TGTGCCAGCAGCTTAGATTTGGGAAGCTCCTACAATGAGCAGTTCTTC.

The chain is built from TRBV7-8 and TRBJ2-7; 7 bases are a match to TRBD2. Germline V gives CDR1 SGHVS, CDR2 FQNEAQ. The ends lost 5 bases at V and 0 bases at J; junction bases unmatched: 4. The CDR3 covers 14 residues. Here the CDR3 reads CASSGGGSSYEQYF. The CDR3, as DNA: TGTGCCAGCAGCGGCGGGGGAAGCTCCTACGAGCAGTACTTC. Variable domain in full (rest from reference TRBV7-8 and TRBJ2-7): GAGVSQSPRYKVAKRGQDVALRCDPISGHVSLFWYQQALGQGPEFLTYFQNEAQLDKSGLPSDRFFAERPEGSVSTLKIQRTQQEDSAVYLCASSGGGSSYEQYFGPGTRLTVT.